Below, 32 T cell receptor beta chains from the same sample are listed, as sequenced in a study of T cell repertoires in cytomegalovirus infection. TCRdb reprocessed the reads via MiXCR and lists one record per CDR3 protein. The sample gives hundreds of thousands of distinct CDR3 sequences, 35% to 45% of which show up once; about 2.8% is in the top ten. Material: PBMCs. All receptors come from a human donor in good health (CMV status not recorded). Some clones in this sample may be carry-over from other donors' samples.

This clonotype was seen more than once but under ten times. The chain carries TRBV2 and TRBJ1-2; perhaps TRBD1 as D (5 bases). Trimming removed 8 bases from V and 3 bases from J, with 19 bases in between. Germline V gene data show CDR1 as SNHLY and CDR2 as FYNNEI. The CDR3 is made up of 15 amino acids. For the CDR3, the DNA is TGTGCCAGCCTGGGGTACAGGCCCCAGGACTATGGCTACACCTTC. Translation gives CASLGYRPQDYGYTF.

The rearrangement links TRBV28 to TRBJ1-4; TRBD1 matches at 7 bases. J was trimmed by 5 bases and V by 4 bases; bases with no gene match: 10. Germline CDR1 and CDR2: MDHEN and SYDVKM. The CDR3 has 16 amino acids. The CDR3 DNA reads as TGTGCCAGCAGTTGTACCCCCGGACAGGAGAATGAAAAACTGTTTTTT. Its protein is CASSCTPGQENEKLFF. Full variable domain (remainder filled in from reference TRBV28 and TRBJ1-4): DVKVTQSSRYLVKRTGEKVFLECVQDMDHENMFWYRQDPGLGLRLIYFSYDVKMKEKGDIPEGYSVSREKKERFSLILESASTNQTSMYLCASSCTPGQENEKLFFGSGTQLSVL.

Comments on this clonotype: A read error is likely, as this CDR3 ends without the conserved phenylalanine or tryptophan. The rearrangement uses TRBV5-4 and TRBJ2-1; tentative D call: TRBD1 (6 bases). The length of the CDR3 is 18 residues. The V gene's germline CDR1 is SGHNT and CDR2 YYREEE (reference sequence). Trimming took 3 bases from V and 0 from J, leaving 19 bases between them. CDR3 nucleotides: TGTGCCAGCAGCTCGGCTACAGGGTGCTCGCGCTCCTACAATGAGCAGTTCGTC. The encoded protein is CASSSATGCSRSYNEQFV.

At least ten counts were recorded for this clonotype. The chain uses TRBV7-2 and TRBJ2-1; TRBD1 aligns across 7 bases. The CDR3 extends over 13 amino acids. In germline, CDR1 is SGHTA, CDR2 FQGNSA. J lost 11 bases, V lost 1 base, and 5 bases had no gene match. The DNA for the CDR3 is TGTGCCAGCAGCTTAGTGAGGGACAGTCAGCAGTTCTTC. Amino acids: CASSLVRDSQQFF.

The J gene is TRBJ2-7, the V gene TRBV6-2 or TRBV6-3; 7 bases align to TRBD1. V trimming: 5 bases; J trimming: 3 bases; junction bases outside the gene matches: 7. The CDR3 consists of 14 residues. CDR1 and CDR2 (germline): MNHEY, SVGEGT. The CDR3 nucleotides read TGTGCCAGCAGTACCTTAGACAGGGACTACGAGCAGTACTTC. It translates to CASSTLDRDYEQYF.

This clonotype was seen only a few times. DNA for the CDR3: TGTGCCAGTAGTACTCAAGGACAGCCAGCTAACTATGGCTACACCTTC. Its protein product is CASSTQGQPANYGYTF. The V and J genes are TRBV19 and TRBJ1-2; TRBD1 is a possible D gene (6 bases). Germline V gene sequence: CDR1 LNHDA, CDR2 SQIVND (reference sequence). The CDR3 length is 16 residues. Between the trimmed V and J ends, which lost 4 bases and 0 bases, there was a span of 15 bases. Filled out from reference TRBV19 and TRBJ1-2, the complete variable domain reads DGGITQSPKYLFRKEGQNVTLSCEQNLNHDAMYWYRQDPGQGLRLIYYSQIVNDFQKGDIAEGYSVSREKKESFPLTVTSAQKNPTAFYLCASSTQGQPANYGYTFGSGTRLTVV.

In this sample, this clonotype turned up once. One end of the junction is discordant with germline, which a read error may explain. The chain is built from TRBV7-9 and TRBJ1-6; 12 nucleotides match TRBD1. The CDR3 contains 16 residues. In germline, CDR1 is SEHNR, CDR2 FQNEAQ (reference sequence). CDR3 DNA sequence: TGTGCCATCAGCTTAGGGGACAGGGGGCGAAATTCACCCCTCCACTTT. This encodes CAISLGDRGRNSPLHF.

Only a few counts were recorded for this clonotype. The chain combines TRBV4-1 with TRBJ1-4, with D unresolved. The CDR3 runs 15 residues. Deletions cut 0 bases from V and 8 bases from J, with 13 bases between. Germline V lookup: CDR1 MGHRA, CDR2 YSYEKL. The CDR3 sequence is CASSQDLGLDEKLFF. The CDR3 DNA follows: TGCGCCAGCAGCCAAGATCTGGGGTTAGACGAAAAACTGTTTTTT.

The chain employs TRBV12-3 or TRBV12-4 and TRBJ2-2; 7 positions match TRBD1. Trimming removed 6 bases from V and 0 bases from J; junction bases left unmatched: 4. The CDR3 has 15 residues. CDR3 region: CASRQTGTNTGELFF. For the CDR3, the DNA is TGTGCCAGCAGACAGACAGGGACGAACACCGGGGAGCTGTTTTTT.

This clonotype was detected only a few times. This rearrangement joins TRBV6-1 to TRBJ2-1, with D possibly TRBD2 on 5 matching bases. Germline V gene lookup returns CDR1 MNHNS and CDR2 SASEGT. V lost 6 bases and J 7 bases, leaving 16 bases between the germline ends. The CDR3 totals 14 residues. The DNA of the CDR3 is TGTGCCAGCAGAGATAGACTCCCGGGGAATGAGCAGTTCTTC. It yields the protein CASRDRLPGNEQFF.

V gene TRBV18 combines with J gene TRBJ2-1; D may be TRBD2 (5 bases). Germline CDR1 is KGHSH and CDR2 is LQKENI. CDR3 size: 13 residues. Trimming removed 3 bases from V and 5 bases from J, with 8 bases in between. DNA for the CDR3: TGTGCCAGCTCACCCCCGGGGAACAATGAGCAGTTCTTC. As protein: CASSPPGNNEQFF. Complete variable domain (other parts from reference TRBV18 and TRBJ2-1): NAGVMQNPRHLVRRRGQEARLRCSPMKGHSHVYWYRQLPEEGLKFMVYLQKENIIDESGMPKERFSAEFPKEGPSILRIQQVVRGDSAAYFCASSPPGNNEQFFGPGTRLTVL.

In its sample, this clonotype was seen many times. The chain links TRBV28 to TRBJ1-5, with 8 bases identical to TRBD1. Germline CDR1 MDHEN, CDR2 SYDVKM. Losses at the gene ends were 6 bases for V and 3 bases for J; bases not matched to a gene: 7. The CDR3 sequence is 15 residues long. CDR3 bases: TGTGCCAGCAGCCAAGGACAGGGCAACAATCAGCCCCAGCATTTT. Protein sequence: CASSQGQGNNQPQHF.

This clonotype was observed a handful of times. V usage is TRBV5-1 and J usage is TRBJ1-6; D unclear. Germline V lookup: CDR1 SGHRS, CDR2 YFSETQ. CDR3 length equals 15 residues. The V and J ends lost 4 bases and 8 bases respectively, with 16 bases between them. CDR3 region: CASSVGPSGDSPLHF. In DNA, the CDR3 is TGCGCCAGCAGCGTCGGACCGAGCGGCGATTCACCCCTCCACTTT.

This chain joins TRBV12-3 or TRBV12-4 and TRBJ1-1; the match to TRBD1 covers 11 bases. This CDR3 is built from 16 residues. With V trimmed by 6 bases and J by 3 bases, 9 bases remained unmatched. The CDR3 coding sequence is TGTGCCAGCAGCCGTGGACAGGGGGCTGGGGACACTGAAGCTTTCTTT. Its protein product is CASSRGQGAGDTEAFF.

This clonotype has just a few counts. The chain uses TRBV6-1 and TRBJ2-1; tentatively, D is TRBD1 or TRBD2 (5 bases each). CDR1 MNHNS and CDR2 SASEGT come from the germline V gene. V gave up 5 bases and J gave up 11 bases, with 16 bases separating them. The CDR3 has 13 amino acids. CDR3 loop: CASSPAGGRKQFF. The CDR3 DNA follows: TGTGCCAGCAGTCCTGCTGGGGGAAGGAAGCAGTTCTTC.

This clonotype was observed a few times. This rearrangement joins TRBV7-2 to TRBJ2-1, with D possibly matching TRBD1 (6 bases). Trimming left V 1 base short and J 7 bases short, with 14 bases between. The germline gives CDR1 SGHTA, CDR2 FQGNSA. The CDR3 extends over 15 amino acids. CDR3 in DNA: TGTGCCAGCAGCTTAGTAGGCAGGGGAGCAAATGAGCAGTTCTTC. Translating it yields CASSLVGRGANEQFF.

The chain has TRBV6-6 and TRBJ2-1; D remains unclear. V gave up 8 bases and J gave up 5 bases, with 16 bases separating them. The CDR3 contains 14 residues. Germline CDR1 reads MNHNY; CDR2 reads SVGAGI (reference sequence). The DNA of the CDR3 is TGTGCCAGCCTCTTCCGGCAAGGAGACAATGAGCAGTTCTTC. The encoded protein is CASLFRQGDNEQFF.

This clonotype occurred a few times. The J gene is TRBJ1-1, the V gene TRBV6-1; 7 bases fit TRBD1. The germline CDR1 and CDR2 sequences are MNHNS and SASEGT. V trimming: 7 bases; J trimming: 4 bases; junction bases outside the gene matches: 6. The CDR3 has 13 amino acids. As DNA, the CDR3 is TGTGCCAGCAACCGACAGGGTGGCACTGAAGCTTTCTTT. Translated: CASNRQGGTEAFF.

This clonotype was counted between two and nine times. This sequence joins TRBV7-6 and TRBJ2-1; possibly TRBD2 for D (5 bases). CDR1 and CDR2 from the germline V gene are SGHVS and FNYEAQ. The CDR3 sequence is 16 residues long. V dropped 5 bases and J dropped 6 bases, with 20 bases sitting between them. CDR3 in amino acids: CASSPRRTQSINEQFF. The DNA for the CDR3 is TGTGCCAGCAGCCCCCGCCGGACTCAGTCGATCAATGAGCAGTTCTTC.

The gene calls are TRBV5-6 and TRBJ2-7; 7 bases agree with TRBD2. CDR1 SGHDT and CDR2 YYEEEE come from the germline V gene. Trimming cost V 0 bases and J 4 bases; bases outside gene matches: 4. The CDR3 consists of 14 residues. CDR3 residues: CASSLGGDYYEQYF. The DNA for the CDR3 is TGTGCCAGCAGCTTGGGCGGGGACTATTACGAGCAGTACTTC.

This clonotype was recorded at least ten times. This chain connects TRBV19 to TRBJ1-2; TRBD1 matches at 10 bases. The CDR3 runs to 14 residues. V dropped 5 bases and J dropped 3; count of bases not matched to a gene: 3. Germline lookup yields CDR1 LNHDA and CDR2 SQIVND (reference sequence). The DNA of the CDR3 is TGTGCCAGTAGTCCCGGGACAGGGGACTATGGCTACACCTTC. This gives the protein CASSPGTGDYGYTF. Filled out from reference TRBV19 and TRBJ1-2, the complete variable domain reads DGGITQSPKYLFRKEGQNVTLSCEQNLNHDAMYWYRQDPGQGLRLIYYSQIVNDFQKGDIAEGYSVSREKKESFPLTVTSAQKNPTAFYLCASSPGTGDYGYTFGSGTRLTVV.

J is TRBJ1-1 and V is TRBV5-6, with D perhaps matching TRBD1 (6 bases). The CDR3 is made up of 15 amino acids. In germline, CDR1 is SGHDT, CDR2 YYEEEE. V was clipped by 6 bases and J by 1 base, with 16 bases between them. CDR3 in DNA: TGTGCCAGCACCACTCGCGACAGGCGGAACACTGAAGCTTTCTTT. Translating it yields CASTTRDRRNTEAFF.

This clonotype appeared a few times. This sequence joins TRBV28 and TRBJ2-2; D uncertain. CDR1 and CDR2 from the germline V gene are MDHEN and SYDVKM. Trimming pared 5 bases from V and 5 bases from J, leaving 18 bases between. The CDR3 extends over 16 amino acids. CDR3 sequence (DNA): TGTGCCAGCAGTCTGCCCCTTAGGGATTGGACCGGGGAGCTGTTTTTT. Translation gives CASSLPLRDWTGELFF. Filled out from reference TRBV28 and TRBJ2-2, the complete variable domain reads DVKVTQSSRYLVKRTGEKVFLECVQDMDHENMFWYRQDPGLGLRLIYFSYDVKMKEKGDIPEGYSVSREKKERFSLILESASTNQTSMYLCASSLPLRDWTGELFFGEGSRLTVL.

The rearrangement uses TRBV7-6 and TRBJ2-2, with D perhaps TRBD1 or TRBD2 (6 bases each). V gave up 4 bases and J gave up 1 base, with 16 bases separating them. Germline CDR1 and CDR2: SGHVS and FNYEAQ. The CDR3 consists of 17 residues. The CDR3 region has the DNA TGTGCCAGCAGCTCCGACAGGAGGGGTGGGAACACCGGGGAGCTGTTTTTT. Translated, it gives CASSSDRRGGNTGELFF.

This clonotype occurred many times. The CDR3 sequence: CASSILAGVGDTQYF. CDR3 bases: TGTGCCAGCAGCATTCTAGCGGGAGTTGGAGATACGCAGTATTTT. This chain connects TRBV6-1 to TRBJ2-3, with 10 bases matching TRBD2. V trimming: 6 bases; J trimming: 5 bases; junction bases outside the gene matches: 8. Germline CDR1 reads MNHNS; CDR2 reads SASEGT. This CDR3 contains 15 residues.

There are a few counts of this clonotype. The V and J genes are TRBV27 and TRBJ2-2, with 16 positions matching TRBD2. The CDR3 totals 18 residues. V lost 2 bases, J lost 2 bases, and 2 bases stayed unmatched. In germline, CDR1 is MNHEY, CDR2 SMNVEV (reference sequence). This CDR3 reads CASSLGTSGRANTGELFF. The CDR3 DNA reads TGTGCCAGCAGTTTAGGGACTAGCGGGAGGGCAAACACCGGGGAGCTGTTTTTT.

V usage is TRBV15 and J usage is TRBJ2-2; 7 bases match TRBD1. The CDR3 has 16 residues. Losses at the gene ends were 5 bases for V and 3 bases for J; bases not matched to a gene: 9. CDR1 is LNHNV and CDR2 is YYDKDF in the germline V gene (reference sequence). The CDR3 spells CATSHYDRVYTGELFF. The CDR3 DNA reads TGTGCCACCAGCCACTACGACAGGGTTTACACCGGGGAGCTGTTTTTT.

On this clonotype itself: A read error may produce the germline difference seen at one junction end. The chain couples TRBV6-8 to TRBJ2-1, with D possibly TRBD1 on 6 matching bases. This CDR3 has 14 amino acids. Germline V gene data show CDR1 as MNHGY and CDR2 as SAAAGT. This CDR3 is CAISYSLQGYEQFF. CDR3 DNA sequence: TGTGCCATCAGTTATTCCCTACAGGGATATGAGCAGTTCTTC.

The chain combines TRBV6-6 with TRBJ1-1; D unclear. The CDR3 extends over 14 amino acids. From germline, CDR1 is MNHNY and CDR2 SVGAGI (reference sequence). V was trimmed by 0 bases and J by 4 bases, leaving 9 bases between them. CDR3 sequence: CASSYSGIGTEAFF. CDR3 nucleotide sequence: TGTGCCAGCAGTTACTCAGGGATCGGCACTGAAGCTTTCTTT.

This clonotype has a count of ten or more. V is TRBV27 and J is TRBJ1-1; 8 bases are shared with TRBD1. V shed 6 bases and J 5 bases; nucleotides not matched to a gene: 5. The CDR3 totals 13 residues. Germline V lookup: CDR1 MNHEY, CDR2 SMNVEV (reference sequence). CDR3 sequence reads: CASRRTGGTEAFF. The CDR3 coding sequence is TGTGCCAGCAGGCGAACAGGGGGGACTGAAGCTTTCTTT.

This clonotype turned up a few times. CDR3 sequence (DNA): TGTGCCACCAGCAGAGAAAGGGGTAGCCTCGGGGAGCTGTTTTTT. Protein: CATSRERGSLGELFF. The V gene is TRBV15, the J gene TRBJ2-2; perhaps TRBD1 as D (5 bases). The CDR3 spans 15 residues. The V end lost 0 bases, the J end lost 7 bases, and 12 bases lay between the germline ends. Germline lookup yields CDR1 LNHNV and CDR2 YYDKDF (reference sequence).

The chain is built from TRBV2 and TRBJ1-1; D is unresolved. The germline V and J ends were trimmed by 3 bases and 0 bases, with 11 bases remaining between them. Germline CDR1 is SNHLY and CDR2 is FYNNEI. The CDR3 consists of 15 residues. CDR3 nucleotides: TGTGCCAGCAGTGAGAACTCGATTATGAACACTGAAGCTTTCTTT. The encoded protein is CASSENSIMNTEAFF.